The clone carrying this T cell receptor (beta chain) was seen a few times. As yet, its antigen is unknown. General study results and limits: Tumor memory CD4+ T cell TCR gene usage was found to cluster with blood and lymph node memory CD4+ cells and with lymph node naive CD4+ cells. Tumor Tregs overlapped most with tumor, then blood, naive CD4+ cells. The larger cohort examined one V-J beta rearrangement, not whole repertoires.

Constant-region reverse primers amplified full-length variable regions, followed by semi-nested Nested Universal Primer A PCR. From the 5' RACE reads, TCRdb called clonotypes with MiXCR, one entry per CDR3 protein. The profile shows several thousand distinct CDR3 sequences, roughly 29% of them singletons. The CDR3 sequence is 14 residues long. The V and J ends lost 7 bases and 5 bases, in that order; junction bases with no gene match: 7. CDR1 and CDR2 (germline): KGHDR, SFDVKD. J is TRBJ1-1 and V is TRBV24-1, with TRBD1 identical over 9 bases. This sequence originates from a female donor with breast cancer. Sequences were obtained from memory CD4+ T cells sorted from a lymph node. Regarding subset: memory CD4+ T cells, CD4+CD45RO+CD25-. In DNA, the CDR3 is TGTGCCACCAGCAGTAACAGGGGGCTGACTGAAGCTTTCTTT. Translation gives CATSSNRGLTEAFF.